A single sample gave rise to the 32 T cell receptor beta chains below, sequenced in a study of OX40 agonist ivuxolimab in advanced cancers. Measured with immunoSEQ multiplex PCR; TCRdb has only the in-frame clones, and not every one. Seen here are approximately 80,000 clones, about 90% observed once, and the top ten hold more than 7%. Here the sequenced sample was CD4+ or CD8+ T cells sorted from blood, taken in a trial of the OX40 agonist ivuxolimab. These receptors originate from an adult with an advanced solid tumor such as melanoma, head and neck, liver or kidney cancer.

A few counts support this clone. CDR3 DNA sequence: TGTGCCGGCTACGGAGGGGACAGCCGGGGCAACACTGAAGCTTTCTTT. It codes for CAGYGGDSRGNTEAFF. V gene TRBV2 combines with J gene TRBJ1-1; 7 positions agree with TRBD1. CDR3 length equals 16 residues. The V gene's germline CDR1 is SNHLY and CDR2 FYNNEI. The J segment lost 2 bases and the V segment lost 11 bases, leaving 17 bases of the junction unmatched.

The J gene is TRBJ1-5, the V gene TRBV6-5; D might be TRBD1 (5 bases). The length of the CDR3 is 13 residues. Trimming removed 10 bases from V and 4 bases from J, with 14 bases in between. Per germline, CDR1 MNHEY and CDR2 SVGAGI. The CDR3 sequence: CATGGRPNQPQHF. CDR3 DNA: TGTGCCACCGGGGGGAGGCCAAATCAGCCCCAGCATTTT.

The chain uses TRBV4-3 and TRBJ1-3, with unresolved D. There are 13 residues in the CDR3. CDR1 LGHNA and CDR2 YSLEER come from the germline V gene. V lost 0 bases to trimming and J lost 8 bases, with 8 bases between them. CDR3 DNA sequence: TGCGCCAGCAGCCAAGATCTGGGTTACACCATATATTTT. Protein product: CASSQDLGYTIYF.

Concerning this clone: Distinct nucleotide sequences in the sample also encode this CDR3. The CDR3: CASSLLGLGQPQHF. The CDR3 bases are TGTGCCAGCAGTTTGCTGGGGCTCGGGCAGCCCCAGCATTTT. V and J are TRBV28 and TRBJ1-5, with TRBD1 as a possible D gene (5 bases). Germline V lookup: CDR1 MDHEN, CDR2 SYDVKM. The CDR3 has 14 residues. V was cut by 3 bases and J by 7 bases, with 13 bases left in between.

The gene calls are TRBV9 and TRBJ1-3; D uncertain. Trimming shortened V by 5 bases and J by 0 bases, and 6 bases separated the two germline ends. CDR1 is SGDLS, CDR2 YYNGEE, per germline. The CDR3 runs to 13 residues. The chain's CDR3 is CASSGLSGNTIYF. For the CDR3, the DNA is TGTGCCAGCAGTGGCCTCTCTGGAAACACCATATATTTT.

J is TRBJ2-1 and V is TRBV13; tentative D call: TRBD2 (5 bases). Deletions cut 2 bases from V and 10 bases from J, with 6 bases between. The CDR3 spans 11 residues. Germline V lookup: CDR1 PRHDT, CDR2 FYEKMQ (reference sequence). In DNA, the CDR3 is TGTGCCAGCAGCTTATCGGGGGAGCAGTTCTTC. Translated, it gives CASSLSGEQFF.

The J gene is TRBJ2-1, the V gene TRBV6-1; 9 positions agree with TRBD2. Per germline, CDR1 MNHNS and CDR2 SASEGT. The CDR3 runs 14 residues. The V gene end was trimmed by 3 bases and the J gene end by 8 bases; junction bases not matched to a gene: 5. CDR3 loop: CASSEVLAGDEQFF. In nucleotides, the CDR3 is TGTGCCAGCAGTGAGGTATTAGCGGGGGATGAGCAGTTCTTC.

CDR3 bases: TGTGCCAGCAGCTATCATACAGGGTTTTTAGGGAATGAGCAGTTCTTC. Its translation is CASSYHTGFLGNEQFF. The rearrangement links TRBV27 to TRBJ2-1, with D perhaps TRBD1 (6 bases). Trimming removed 6 bases at V and 7 bases at J, with 22 bases between. Germline V gene lookup returns CDR1 MNHEY and CDR2 SMNVEV (reference sequence). The CDR3 sequence is 16 residues long.

The chain uses TRBV30 and TRBJ1-3; D is undetermined. The V end was cut by 0 bases, the J end by 0 bases, with 3 bases between. Germline V gene sequence: CDR1 GTSNPN, CDR2 SVGIG (reference sequence). The CDR3 is made up of 13 amino acids. CDR3 coding DNA: TGTGCCTGGAGTGTGGTCTCTGGAAACACCATATATTTT. Protein product: CAWSVVSGNTIYF.

The chain is built from TRBV4-3 and TRBJ2-3, with 7 bases matching TRBD1. After removal of 2 bases from V and 5 bases from J, the junction contained 13 bases not matched to a gene. The CDR3 length is 17 residues. CDR1 is LGHNA and CDR2 is YSLEER in the germline V gene. The CDR3: CASSQYSTGTEGDTQYF. The CDR3 nucleotides are TGCGCCAGCAGCCAATACTCAACCGGGACAGAGGGAGATACGCAGTATTTT.

This clone has only one observation. V is TRBV7-2 and J is TRBJ1-3; D uncertain. From germline, CDR1 is SGHTA and CDR2 FQGNSA. The CDR3 covers 16 residues. Trimming stripped 4 bases from V and 0 bases from J, with 13 bases between. DNA of the CDR3: TGTGCCAGCAGCTCTTGGGAGGTATACTCTGGAAACACCATATATTTT. Amino acids: CASSSWEVYSGNTIYF.

This clone was seen a single time. The chain links TRBV9 to TRBJ2-3, with TRBD2 matching 12 bases. There are 17 residues in the CDR3. Looked up from germline, CDR1 is SGDLS and CDR2 is YYNGEE. The V and J ends lost 4 bases and 3 bases, in that order; junction bases with no gene match: 9. The CDR3 nucleotides read TGTGCCAGCAGCTCTAGCGGGGGGGCCTCAAGGACAGATACGCAGTATTTT. Protein: CASSSSGGASRTDTQYF. Variable domain in full (rest from reference TRBV9 and TRBJ2-3): DSGVTQTPKHLITATGQRVTLRCSPRSGDLSVYWYQQSLDQGLQFLIQYYNGEERAKGNILERFSAQQFPDLHSELNLSSLELGDSALYFCASSSSGGASRTDTQYFGPGTRLTVL.

V gene TRBV5-1 combines with J gene TRBJ2-3; D unclear. Trimming left V 0 bases short and J 5 bases short, with 4 bases between. The CDR3 is made up of 12 amino acids. CDR1 and CDR2 (germline): SGHRS, YFSETQ. The CDR3 nucleotides read TGCGCCAGCAGCTTGGTGCGAGATACGCAGTATTTT. Its protein product is CASSLVRDTQYF.

This chain joins TRBV28 and TRBJ1-5; tentative D call: TRBD1 (6 bases). Germline CDR1 is MDHEN and CDR2 is SYDVKM. The V and J ends lost 4 bases and 3 bases respectively, with 16 bases between them. The CDR3 sequence is 16 residues long. DNA of the CDR3: TGTGCCAGCAGTTCCCCATGGGGGGGCTTCAATCAGCCCCAGCATTTT. This translates into CASSSPWGGFNQPQHF.

Only a few counts were recorded for this clone. The chain has TRBV4-3 and TRBJ2-7; D is ambiguous. The CDR3 is 14 residues long. Between the trimmed V and J ends, which lost 4 bases and 4 bases, there was a span of 14 bases. CDR1 and CDR2 from the germline V gene are LGHNA and YSLEER. CDR3 in amino acids: CASSPLLDMYEQYF. Here the CDR3 DNA reads TGCGCCAGCAGCCCCCTTCTAGACATGTACGAGCAGTACTTC.

V and J are TRBV27 and TRBJ1-3; D is ambiguous. CDR1 and CDR2 from the germline V gene are MNHEY and SMNVEV (reference sequence). V lost 5 bases and J lost 3, with 8 bases in between. This CDR3 has 13 amino acids. CDR3 bases: TGTGCCAGCAGTACCGACATTGGAAACACCATATATTTT. This codes for CASSTDIGNTIYF.

J is TRBJ1-5 and V is TRBV4-3, with D possibly matching TRBD1 (6 bases). The germline gives CDR1 LGHNA, CDR2 YSLEER. CDR3 length: 18 amino acids. Trimming took off 0 bases at V and 1 base at J, with 16 bases between the two ends. In nucleotides, the CDR3 is TGCGCCAGCAGCCAAGACTTACCGGGGGCCGAAAGCAATCAGCCCCAGCATTTT. Translation: CASSQDLPGAESNQPQHF.

DNA for the CDR3: TGTGCCAGCACCTCACAGGGATACAATCAGCCCCAGCATTTT. Translated, it gives CASTSQGYNQPQHF. The chain employs TRBV5-6 and TRBJ1-5, with D possibly matching TRBD1 (6 bases). Germline CDR1 and CDR2: SGHDT and YYEEEE. The V gene lost 6 bases and the J gene lost 3 bases, with 13 bases spanning the gap. This CDR3 has 14 amino acids.

CDR3 DNA sequence: TGTGCCAGCAGTTACCCAGACAGTCTCAATCAGCCCCAGCATTTT. Translated: CASSYPDSLNQPQHF. The rearrangement joins TRBV6-6 to TRBJ1-5; the D gene is possibly TRBD1 (5 bases). CDR3 length equals 15 residues. The V and J ends lost 2 bases and 3 bases respectively, with 11 bases between them. CDR1 MNHNY and CDR2 SVGAGI come from the germline V gene (reference sequence).

The chain combines TRBV19 with TRBJ2-2, with 7 bases lining up with TRBD2. From germline, CDR1 is LNHDA and CDR2 SQIVND (reference sequence). The CDR3 extends over 15 amino acids. The ends lost 7 bases at V and 7 bases at J; junction bases unmatched: 12. The CDR3 nucleotides are TGTGCCAGTAAACCCCTAGCGGAGGGTGGCGGGGAGCTGTTTTTT. Amino acid sequence: CASKPLAEGGGELFF.

The chain recombines TRBV4-1 with TRBJ2-1; possible D gene TRBD1, 6 bases. The ends were cut back, 2 bases at V and 8 bases at J, with 25 bases in the middle. This CDR3 is 18 amino acids long. Germline V gives CDR1 MGHRA, CDR2 YSYEKL. CDR3 DNA: TGCGCCAGCAGCCAACTACTTCCAGGGGTCGATCTTCGCGATGAGCAGTTCTTC. Encoded protein: CASSQLLPGVDLRDEQFF.

This chain joins TRBV28 and TRBJ1-1, with D hard to call. CDR1 is MDHEN, CDR2 SYDVKM, per germline. This CDR3 spans 12 amino acids. Between the trimmed V and J ends, which lost 3 bases and 2 bases, there was a span of 4 bases. The CDR3 DNA sequence: TGTGCCAGCAGTTTGCATAACACTGAAGCTTTCTTT. It specifies CASSLHNTEAFF. Combining the CDR3 with reference TRBV28 and TRBJ1-1 gives the whole variable domain DVKVTQSSRYLVKRTGEKVFLECVQDMDHENMFWYRQDPGLGLRLIYFSYDVKMKEKGDIPEGYSVSREKKERFSLILESASTNQTSMYLCASSLHNTEAFFGQGTRLTVV.

The V call is TRBV12-5, the J call TRBJ1-2; D perhaps matches TRBD1 (6 bases). The V end lost 4 bases, the J end lost 5 bases, and 23 bases lay between the germline ends. This CDR3 comprises 17 residues. Germline CDR1 LGHNT, CDR2 FRNRAP. The DNA of the CDR3 is TGTGCTAGTGGTTCGCTCCTGGGGGGGGCAACTGGGTATGGCTACACCTTC. Residues: CASGSLLGGATGYGYTF.

The chain carries TRBV4-3 and TRBJ1-2; D not resolved. Deletions cut 1 base from V and 0 bases from J, with 12 bases between. Germline lookup yields CDR1 LGHNA and CDR2 YSLEER. The CDR3 spans 16 residues. As DNA, the CDR3 is TGCGCCAGCAGCCAAGTGGAACAGCCCCCTAACTATGGCTACACCTTC. Translated, it gives CASSQVEQPPNYGYTF.

This clone was seen a single time. The chain uses TRBV5-6 and TRBJ2-3; possibly TRBD1 for D (5 bases). The CDR3 consists of 14 residues. The V end was cut by 1 base, the J end by 2 bases, with 8 bases between. Germline values: CDR1 SGHDT, CDR2 YYEEEE. For the CDR3, the DNA is TGTGCCAGCAGCTTGAGGGGCTCCACAGATACGCAGTATTTT. Residues: CASSLRGSTDTQYF.

The chain recombines TRBV28 with TRBJ1-1; no clear D. CDR1 and CDR2 from the germline V gene are MDHEN and SYDVKM. The V and J ends lost 2 bases and 1 base respectively, with 11 bases between them. The CDR3 length is 15 residues. The DNA for the CDR3 is TGTGCCAGCAGTTTACCCCGACTGACGAACACTGAAGCTTTCTTT. Its protein product is CASSLPRLTNTEAFF.

This chain links TRBV28 with TRBJ2-7; no clear D. Germline V gene sequence: CDR1 MDHEN, CDR2 SYDVKM. This CDR3 spans 15 amino acids. V was clipped by 5 bases and J by 4 bases, with 18 bases between them. CDR3 region: CASSPSTEFKYEQYF. The CDR3 DNA is TGTGCCAGCAGTCCCTCGACGGAGTTCAAATACGAGCAGTACTTC.

The chain links TRBV6-5 to TRBJ2-5; TRBD1 or TRBD2 may be the D gene (5 bases each). Germline V CDR1 and CDR2: MNHEY, SVGAGI. Trimming cost V 1 base and J 7 bases, with 13 bases left between them. CDR3 length equals 14 residues. The CDR3 here is CASSYWQGGGTQYF. The CDR3 nucleotides read TGTGCCAGCAGTTACTGGCAGGGTGGAGGGACCCAGTACTTC.

As to this clone: The identical CDR3 is also encoded by other nucleotide sequences in the sample. The genes are TRBV29-1 and TRBJ2-1; D gene unclear. Trimming shortened V by 6 bases and J by 4 bases, and 4 bases separated the two germline ends. CDR3 length: 10 residues. Germline CDR1 and CDR2: SQVTM and ANQGSEA. The CDR3 nucleotides are TGCAGCGTAGATTACAATGAGCAGTTCTTC. This translates into CSVDYNEQFF.

In this sample, this clone turned up a few times. V and J are TRBV7-9 and TRBJ1-6, with 8 bases that match TRBD1. The CDR3 loop spans 16 amino acids. V gave up 3 bases and J gave up 7 bases; unmatched junction bases: 8. The germline V gene encodes CDR1 SEHNR and CDR2 FQNEAQ (reference sequence). CDR3 sequence (DNA): TGTGCCAGCAGCTTCCAGGGACAGGACTGGAATTCACCCCTCCACTTT. Protein: CASSFQGQDWNSPLHF.

CDR3 amino acids: CASSLWGTSGNTIYF. In nucleotides, the CDR3 is TGCGCCAGCAGCTTATGGGGGACCTCTGGAAACACCATATATTTT. J is TRBJ1-3 and V is TRBV5-1; a possible D gene is TRBD1 (5 bases). The CDR3 contains 15 residues. The V gene lost 2 bases and the J gene lost 0 bases, with 9 bases spanning the gap. The germline V gene has CDR1 SGHRS and CDR2 YFSETQ.

The chain links TRBV11-2 to TRBJ1-1; D is uncertain. Looked up from germline, CDR1 is SGHAT and CDR2 is FQNNGV. This CDR3 is 15 amino acids long. The ends were cut back, 1 base at V and 2 bases at J, with 11 bases in the middle. CDR3 region: CASSLASTRNTEAFF. The CDR3 bases are TGTGCCAGCAGCTTAGCCAGCACCAGAAACACTGAAGCTTTCTTT.